Detailed here is one T cell receptor (beta chain). This clonotype was picked up many times. Its antigen remains undetermined. Base qualities are missing; no much larger clone stands one base away. This record comes from a study of CD8 T cells in ankylosing spondylitis (dated by TCRdb to 2017 to 2019). For the wider study: The study profiled T cell receptor beta repertoires in healthy donors and ankylosing spondylitis patients to find disease-linked TCR variants. In total, the full study cohort was made up of some 110 healthy donors and 25 to 30 ankylosing spondylitis patients. Peripheral blood was sampled, and synovial fluid was additionally collected from ankylosing spondylitis patients.

The junction shows trimming of 0 bases on V and 7 bases on J, and the gene matches do not reach 6 bases of it. From a lookup of the germline V gene, CDR1 and CDR2 are SGHRS and YFSETQ. The CDR3, from cysteine to phenylalanine, totals 16 residues. The CDR3 DNA has 48 bases and is translated from base 1. The sample was run on an Illumina HiSeq 2500. Quantitative 5'-RACE with molecular barcodes was the method used to prepare the TCR beta libraries. From the authors' description of their analysis: A new computational method, built on a probabilistic model of VDJ rearrangement, was used to identify disease-linked TCR variants. The raw public reads went through TCRdb reprocessing: fastp at Q25, MiXCR clone calling, in-frame beta chains kept. Each entry merges the rows of one CDR3 protein and shows their most common DNA and genes. Here the V and J calls rest on TCRdb's processing, not on the authors' analysis. This sample comprises around 250,000 distinct CDR3 sequences, roughly 10% of them detected only once. Approximately 6.6% of the sample is taken by the ten largest.

Broad study findings and their caveats: According to the report, matched synovial fluid samples from ankylosing spondylitis patients were significantly enriched for the disease-linked clones. In peripheral blood, the disease-linked clones were found at relatively low frequencies and had a CD8+ phenotype. Some motif variants were previously reported in synovial fluid and blood of reactive arthritis patients, suggesting common disease-initiation mechanisms. A TCR beta motif of 8 or 9 highly homologous amino acid variants appeared characteristic of blood from ankylosing spondylitis patients.

The chain is made from TRBV5-1 and TRBJ1-6, and TRBD1 matches 8 of the central bases. The origin of this receptor is a male donor with ankylosing spondylitis or in good health (not recorded which). The source material was blood, either unsorted or a sorted T cell fraction (not recorded which). The CDR3 amino acid sequence is: CASSLEDRGTNSPLHF. The base sequence is TGCGCCAGCAGCTTGGAAGACAGGGGAACAAATTCACCCCTCCACTTT.